This entry lists 25 T cell receptor beta chains sequenced from one sample in a study of blood T cell repertoires in COVID-19. Assay used: immunoSEQ multiplex PCR; TCRdb lists only in-frame clones, some missing. The sample includes around 65,000 clones, less than 85% seen only once; the top ten take around 16%. Sequencing was carried out using peripheral blood. The receptors here all came from a man at least 80 years old with active COVID-19.

This clone showed up just a few times. The chain combines TRBV29-1 with TRBJ1-3, with D uncertain. V was shortened by 1 base and J by 2 bases, with 6 bases between the two germline ends. CDR1 is SQVTM and CDR2 is ANQGSEA in the germline V gene. The CDR3 has 13 residues. CDR3 nucleotide sequence: TGCAGCGTTGAAGTTTCAGCTGGAAACACCATATATTTT. Its protein product is CSVEVSAGNTIYF.

This chain links TRBV10-1 with TRBJ2-5; D remains ambiguous. CDR1 and CDR2 (germline): WNHNN, SYGVQD (reference sequence). The length of the CDR3 is 13 residues. V was pared by 8 bases and J by 0 bases, with 10 bases between. CDR3 in amino acids: CASCARYQETQYF. For the CDR3, the DNA is TGCGCCAGCTGCGCCCGGTACCAAGAGACCCAGTACTTC.

V is TRBV19 and J is TRBJ1-5, with a tentative D call TRBD1 (6 bases). CDR1 and CDR2 from the germline V gene are LNHDA and SQIVND (reference sequence). This CDR3 is 17 amino acids long. The ends were cut back, 11 bases at V and 0 bases at J, with 23 bases in the middle. The CDR3 DNA reads as TGTGCCTCCTCCCGGGACACCAATGTTTATAGCAATCAGCCCCAGCATTTT. Amino acid sequence: CASSRDTNVYSNQPQHF. Filled out from reference TRBV19 and TRBJ1-5, the complete variable domain reads DGGITQSPKYLFRKEGQNVTLSCEQNLNHDAMYWYRQDPGQGLRLIYYSQIVNDFQKGDIAEGYSVSREKKESFPLTVTSAQKNPTAFYLCASSRDTNVYSNQPQHFGDGTRLSIL.

This clone has more than one count but fewer than ten. The rearrangement links TRBV30 to TRBJ1-1; a weak D match, TRBD1 (6 bases). With 5 bases removed from V and 0 bases from J, the gap between germline ends came to 19 bases. In germline, CDR1 is GTSNPN, CDR2 SVGIG (reference sequence). The CDR3 totals 16 residues. CDR3 bases: TGTGCCTGGGAACCGGGACACGGTTACATGAACACTGAAGCTTTCTTT. Residues: CAWEPGHGYMNTEAFF.

The chain is built from TRBV10-3 and TRBJ1-1; tentatively, D is TRBD1 (5 bases). The V end lost 0 bases, the J end lost 6 bases, and 14 bases lay between the germline ends. CDR1 is ENHRY and CDR2 is SYGVKD in the germline V gene. This CDR3 region has 15 residues. The CDR3, as DNA: TGTGCCATCAGTGAGTCGATAGCGGGGGTTCCTGAAGCTTTCTTT. It is translated as CAISESIAGVPEAFF.

A single count supports this clone. The gene calls are TRBV5-1 and TRBJ1-1; D unclear. The germline V gene has CDR1 SGHRS and CDR2 YFSETQ. The CDR3 covers 15 residues. The V end was cut by 0 bases, the J end by 0 bases, with 9 bases between. CDR3 DNA: TGCGCCAGCAGCTTGGGTGGGCTAATGAACACTGAAGCTTTCTTT. Translation: CASSLGGLMNTEAFF.

This clone was seen a few times. This chain connects TRBV14 to TRBJ1-2; a possible D gene is TRBD1 (6 bases). This CDR3 is 14 amino acids long. Germline V gene lookup returns CDR1 SGHDN and CDR2 FVKESK. The germline V and J ends were trimmed by 4 bases and 4 bases, with 13 bases remaining between them. For the CDR3, the DNA is TGTGCCAGCAGCCCTGGACAGTTTTTCTATGGCTACACCTTC. Translating it yields CASSPGQFFYGYTF.

This clone was counted once. The chain joins TRBV3-1 (or the pseudogene TRBV3-2) to TRBJ1-4; 8 nucleotides agree with TRBD1. CDR1 is LGHDT and CDR2 is YNNKEL in the germline V gene (reference sequence). The V gene end was trimmed by 2 bases and the J gene end by 7 bases; junction bases not matched to a gene: 9. The CDR3 length is 16 residues. The CDR3 region is CASSQRGQGIGEKLFF. DNA for the CDR3: TGTGCCAGCAGCCAACGCGGACAGGGCATCGGTGAAAAACTGTTTTTT.

The rearrangement uses TRBV2 and TRBJ2-3; 7 bases fit TRBD2. V shed 5 bases and J 6 bases; nucleotides not matched to a gene: 11. Germline V gene lookup returns CDR1 SNHLY and CDR2 FYNNEI. This CDR3 spans 15 amino acids. Written as DNA, the CDR3 is TGTGCCAGCAGTCAGACTAGCTCTTTTGGGGATACGCAGTATTTT. Translating gives CASSQTSSFGDTQYF. Supplemented by reference TRBV2 and TRBJ2-3, the full variable domain reads EPEVTQTPSHQVTQMGQEVILRCVPISNHLYFYWYRQILGQKVEFLVSFYNNEISEKSEIFDDQFSVERPDGSNFTLKIRSTKLEDSAMYFCASSQTSSFGDTQYFGPGTRLTVL.

V usage is TRBV7-9 and J usage is TRBJ2-6; 7 bases fit TRBD1. J gave up 0 bases and V 5 bases, and 10 bases lay outside the gene matches. Germline V lookup: CDR1 SEHNR, CDR2 FQNEAQ (reference sequence). The CDR3 is 18 residues long. CDR3 in amino acids: CASSTPTGMSSGANVLTF. CDR3 DNA sequence: TGTGCCAGCAGCACCCCGACAGGGATGAGCTCTGGGGCCAACGTCCTGACTTTC.

This chain connects TRBV27 to TRBJ2-5; 7 nucleotides line up with TRBD1. The V segment lost 4 bases and the J segment 1 base; nucleotides outside the gene matches: 0. The CDR3 has 13 amino acids. In germline, CDR1 is MNHEY, CDR2 SMNVEV (reference sequence). The CDR3 nucleotides read TGTGCCAGCAGTTGGGACAGCCAAGAGACCCAGTACTTC. This encodes CASSWDSQETQYF.

The chain is built from TRBV5-1 and TRBJ1-1, with a possible D match to TRBD1 (5 bases). The length of the CDR3 is 16 residues. V lost 1 base and J lost 1, with 14 bases in between. Germline lookup yields CDR1 SGHRS and CDR2 YFSETQ. The CDR3 DNA reads TGCGCCAGCAGCTTGCTCCAAAAGGACACGAACACTGAAGCTTTCTTT. Amino acids: CASSLLQKDTNTEAFF. The complete variable domain, with remaining parts taken from reference TRBV5-1 and TRBJ1-1, reads KAGVTQTPRYLIKTRGQQVTLSCSPISGHRSVSWYQQTPGQGLQFLFEYFSETQRNKGNFPGRFSGRQFSNSRSEMNVSTLELGDSALYLCASSLLQKDTNTEAFFGQGTRLTVV.

CDR3 residues: CASSILAESGETQYF. The CDR3, as DNA: TGTGCCAGTAGTATCCTAGCGGAAAGCGGGGAGACCCAGTACTTC. The chain couples TRBV19 to TRBJ2-5; 7 bases fit TRBD2. The V and J ends lost 3 bases and 5 bases, in that order; junction bases with no gene match: 9. Germline CDR1 reads LNHDA; CDR2 reads SQIVND (reference sequence). The CDR3 consists of 15 residues.

The chain recombines TRBV7-3 with TRBJ2-3; 9 bases match TRBD2. The CDR3 length is 16 residues. Germline CDR1 reads SGHTA; CDR2 reads FQGTGA. With V trimmed by 5 bases and J by 5 bases, 11 bases remained unmatched. The CDR3 region has the DNA TGTGCCAGCAGCCAGGAAATAGCGGGGGCTAGAGATACGCAGTATTTT. This encodes CASSQEIAGARDTQYF.

This clone was observed a few times. The same CDR3 arises from other DNA sequences in this sample as well. The gene calls are TRBV7-3 and TRBJ2-5; 12 bases are a match to TRBD1. This CDR3 has 15 amino acids. J was trimmed by 4 bases and V by 4 bases; bases with no gene match: 4. The germline gives CDR1 SGHTA, CDR2 FQGTGA. The CDR3 nucleotides read TGTGCCAGCAGCTCCGGGACAGGGGGCCTAGAGACCCAGTACTTC. Translating gives CASSSGTGGLETQYF.

The chain recombines TRBV5-1 with TRBJ2-2; D is undetermined. CDR1 is SGHRS and CDR2 is YFSETQ in the germline V gene. Trimming removed 4 bases at V and 1 base at J, with 20 bases between. This CDR3 is 18 amino acids long. The CDR3 loop reads CASSPLITQVKNTGELFF. In DNA form, the CDR3 reads TGCGCCAGCAGCCCATTAATCACTCAGGTTAAGAACACCGGGGAGCTGTTTTTT.

J is TRBJ1-6 and V is TRBV5-6, with TRBD1 identical over 10 bases. CDR3 size: 19 residues. Germline V lookup: CDR1 SGHDT, CDR2 YYEEEE. Trimming took 2 bases from V and 3 from J; bases not matched to a gene: 11. DNA for the CDR3: TGTGCCAGCAGCTTATCCGGGACAGGGGCCGGACGCTATAATTCACCCCTCCACTTT. Translating gives CASSLSGTGAGRYNSPLHF.

This clone occurred many times. The chain recombines TRBV21-1 with TRBJ1-1; the D call in the table, TRBD1, was not verified against the DNA. TRBV21-1 has pseudogene status. This CDR3 has 13 amino acids. As DNA, the CDR3 is TGTGCCAGCAGCAAAGGGACAGCCCGCGTAGCTTTCTTT. Amino acid sequence: CASSKGTARVAFF.

J is TRBJ1-2 and V is TRBV27, with D perhaps matching TRBD1 (6 bases). Trimming pared 0 bases from V and 11 bases from J, leaving 13 bases between. This CDR3 contains 13 residues. From germline, CDR1 is MNHEY and CDR2 SMNVEV (reference sequence). The CDR3 is CASSLSGGHVYTF. CDR3 sequence (DNA): TGTGCCAGCAGTTTATCTGGGGGCCATGTGTACACCTTC.

The rearrangement links TRBV18 to TRBJ1-1; 8 bases agree with TRBD1. The CDR3 contains 16 residues. V shed 3 bases and J 1 base; nucleotides not matched to a gene: 7. Germline V lookup: CDR1 KGHSH, CDR2 LQKENI. The CDR3 loop reads CASSPVQGATNTEAFF. In DNA form, the CDR3 reads TGTGCCAGCTCACCCGTCCAGGGGGCGACGAACACTGAAGCTTTCTTT.

The chain has TRBV7-2 and TRBJ2-5; weak D call: TRBD1 (6 bases). This CDR3 spans 15 amino acids. V shed 4 bases and J shed 4 bases, with 16 bases lying between them. CDR1 and CDR2 from the germline V gene are SGHTA and FQGNSA. The CDR3 DNA reads TGTGCCAGCAGCTCTCAGGGGAATTCTGGAGAGACCCAGTACTTC. This codes for CASSSQGNSGETQYF.

This clone was observed a single time. This chain uses TRBV4-1 with TRBJ1-2; possibly TRBD1 for D (5 bases). The CDR3 sequence is 16 residues long. V dropped 4 bases and J dropped 6 bases, with 21 bases sitting between them. CDR1 MGHRA and CDR2 YSYEKL come from the germline V gene. The DNA of the CDR3 is TGCGCCAGCAGCCCAATCCGCGGGGGGGGAGTAAATGGCTACACCTTC. Translated, it gives CASSPIRGGGVNGYTF.

Only a few counts were recorded for this clone. The J gene is TRBJ1-3, the V gene TRBV3-1 (or the pseudogene TRBV3-2); D gene uncertain. In germline, CDR1 is LGHDT, CDR2 YNNKEL (reference sequence). Trimming shortened V by 3 bases and J by 2 bases, and 8 bases separated the two germline ends. The CDR3 length is 14 residues. CDR3 loop: CASSQRQAGNTIYF. CDR3 DNA: TGTGCCAGCAGCCAGCGTCAGGCTGGAAACACCATATATTTT.

V and J are TRBV7-8 and TRBJ2-3, with 7 bases lining up with TRBD2. V gave up 4 bases and J gave up 6 bases; unmatched junction bases: 10. The germline V gene has CDR1 SGHVS and CDR2 FQNEAQ. The CDR3 length is 15 residues. The CDR3 is CASSSAGTLFDTQYF. CDR3 DNA: TGTGCCAGCAGCTCAGCGGGGACTCTGTTTGATACGCAGTATTTT.

V usage is TRBV28 and J usage is TRBJ2-7, with 10 nucleotides matching TRBD2. Germline values: CDR1 MDHEN, CDR2 SYDVKM. V trimming: 5 bases; J trimming: 3 bases; junction bases outside the gene matches: 7. This CDR3 is 15 amino acids long. CDR3 DNA: TGTGCCAGCAGTCCAACTAGCGGGACCGGCTACGAGCAGTACTTC. Translated: CASSPTSGTGYEQYF.